Below are 3 T cell receptor beta chains sequenced from a single sample in a study of Graves' ophthalmopathy and Graves' hyperthyroidism. RNA served as the template for amplifying TCR beta CDR3 regions. The authors performed first-round RT-PCR with HTBI primers and then a second-round multiplex PCR. TCRdb analysed the multiplex PCR reads with MiXCR anew, one entry per CDR3 protein. The repertoire holds some 250,000 distinct CDR3 sequences, with around 42% as singletons. Sequencing input: peripheral blood. These receptors all come from an adult man with Graves' ophthalmopathy.

At least ten counts were recorded for this clonotype. The V and J genes are TRBV15 and TRBJ2-5; D possibly matches TRBD1 or TRBD2 (5 bases each). The ends were cut back, 3 bases at V and 5 bases at J, with 16 bases in the middle. The V gene's germline CDR1 is LNHNV and CDR2 YYDKDF (reference sequence). The CDR3 contains 15 residues. In nucleotides, the CDR3 is TGTGCCACCAGCAGGGCCGACGCCAGGGACGAGACCCAGTACTTC. Protein: CATSRADARDETQYF.

J is TRBJ2-5 and V is TRBV11-2; 7 bases are a match to TRBD1. With V trimmed by 1 base and J by 5 bases, 4 bases remained unmatched. This CDR3 has 14 amino acids. Germline-derived CDR1 and CDR2 are SGHAT and FQNNGV. CDR3 in amino acids: CASSLAGRGETQYF. CDR3 nucleotide sequence: TGTGCCAGCAGCTTAGCTGGCAGGGGGGAGACCCAGTACTTC.

The chain recombines TRBV6-5 with TRBJ1-1; D call uncertain. This CDR3 comprises 11 residues. V was pared by 9 bases and J by 6 bases, with 11 bases between. Germline CDR1 and CDR2: MNHEY and SVGAGI. DNA of the CDR3: TGTGCCAGTAGGGTCATGGCTGAAGCTTTCTTT. It encodes CASRVMAEAFF.